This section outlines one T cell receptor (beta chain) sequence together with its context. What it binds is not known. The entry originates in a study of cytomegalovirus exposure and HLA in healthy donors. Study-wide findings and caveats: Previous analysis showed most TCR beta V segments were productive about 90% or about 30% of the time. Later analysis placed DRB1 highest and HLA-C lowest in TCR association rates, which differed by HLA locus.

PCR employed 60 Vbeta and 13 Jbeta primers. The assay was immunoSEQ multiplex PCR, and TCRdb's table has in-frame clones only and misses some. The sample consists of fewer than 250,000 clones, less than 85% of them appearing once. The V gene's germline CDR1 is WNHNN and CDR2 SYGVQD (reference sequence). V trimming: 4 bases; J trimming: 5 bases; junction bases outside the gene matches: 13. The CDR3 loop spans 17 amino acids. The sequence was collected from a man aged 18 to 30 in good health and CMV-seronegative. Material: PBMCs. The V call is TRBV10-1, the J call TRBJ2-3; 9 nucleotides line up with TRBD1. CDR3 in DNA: TGCGCCAGCAGTGCAGCTCCGGGACAGGGATTCCAAGATACGCAGTATTTT. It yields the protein CASSAAPGQGFQDTQYF.